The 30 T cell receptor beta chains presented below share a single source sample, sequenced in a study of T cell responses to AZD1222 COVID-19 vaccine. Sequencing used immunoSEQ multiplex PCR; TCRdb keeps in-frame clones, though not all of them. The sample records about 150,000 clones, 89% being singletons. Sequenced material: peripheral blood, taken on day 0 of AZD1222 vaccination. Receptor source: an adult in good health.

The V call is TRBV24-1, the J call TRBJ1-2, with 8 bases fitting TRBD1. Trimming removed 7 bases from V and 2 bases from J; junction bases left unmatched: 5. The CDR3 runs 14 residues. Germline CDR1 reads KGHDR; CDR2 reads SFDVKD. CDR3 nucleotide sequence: TGTGCCACCAGCGAGACAGGGGTGAACTATGGCTACACCTTC. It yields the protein CATSETGVNYGYTF.

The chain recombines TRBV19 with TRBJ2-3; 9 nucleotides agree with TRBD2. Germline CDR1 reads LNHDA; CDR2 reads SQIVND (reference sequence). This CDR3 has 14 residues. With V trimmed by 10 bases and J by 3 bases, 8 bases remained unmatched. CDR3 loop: CATDPSGTTDTQYF. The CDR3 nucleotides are TGTGCCACCGATCCTAGCGGGACTACAGATACGCAGTATTTT.

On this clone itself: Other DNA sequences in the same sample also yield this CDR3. The CDR3 region has the DNA TGTGCCAGCAGTTTAGGGGTCAACACTGAAGCTTTCTTT. Protein: CASSLGVNTEAFF. The J gene is TRBJ1-1, the V gene TRBV2; tentative D call: TRBD1 (5 bases). There are 13 residues in the CDR3. Germline CDR1 is SNHLY and CDR2 is FYNNEI. V lost 5 bases and J lost 2, with 9 bases in between.

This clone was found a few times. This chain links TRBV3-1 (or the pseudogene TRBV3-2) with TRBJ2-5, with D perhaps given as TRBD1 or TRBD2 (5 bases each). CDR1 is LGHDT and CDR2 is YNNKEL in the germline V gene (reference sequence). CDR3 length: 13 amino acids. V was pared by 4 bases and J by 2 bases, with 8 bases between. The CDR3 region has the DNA TGTGCCAGCAGCCGGGACCCACAAGAGACCCAGTACTTC. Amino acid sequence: CASSRDPQETQYF.

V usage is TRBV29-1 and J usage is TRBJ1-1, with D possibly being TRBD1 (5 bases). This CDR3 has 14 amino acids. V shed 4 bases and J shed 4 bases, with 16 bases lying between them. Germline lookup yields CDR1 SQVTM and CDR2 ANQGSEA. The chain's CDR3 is CSVAPPGGGTEAFF. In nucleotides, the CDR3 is TGCAGCGTTGCACCACCGGGGGGAGGCACTGAAGCTTTCTTT.

DNA for the CDR3: TGTGCCAGCAGCGGGACAGGGGGTGATCAGCCCCAGCATTTT. This encodes CASSGTGGDQPQHF. The rearrangement joins TRBV2 to TRBJ1-5, with TRBD1 matching over 11 bases. Germline lookup yields CDR1 SNHLY and CDR2 FYNNEI. The length of the CDR3 is 14 residues. J gave up 5 bases and V 6 bases, and 3 bases lay outside the gene matches.

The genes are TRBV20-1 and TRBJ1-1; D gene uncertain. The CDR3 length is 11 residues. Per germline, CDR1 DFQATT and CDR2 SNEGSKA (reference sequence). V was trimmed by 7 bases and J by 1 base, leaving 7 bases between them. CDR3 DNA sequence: TGCAGTGTACTAGGGAACACTGAAGCTTTCTTT. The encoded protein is CSVLGNTEAFF.

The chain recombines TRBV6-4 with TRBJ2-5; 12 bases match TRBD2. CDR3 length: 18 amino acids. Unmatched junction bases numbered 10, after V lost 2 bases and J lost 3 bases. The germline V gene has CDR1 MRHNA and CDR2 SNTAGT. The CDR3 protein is CASSDATSGRLEKETQYF. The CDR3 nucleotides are TGTGCCAGCAGTGACGCGACTAGCGGGAGACTAGAAAAAGAGACCCAGTACTTC.

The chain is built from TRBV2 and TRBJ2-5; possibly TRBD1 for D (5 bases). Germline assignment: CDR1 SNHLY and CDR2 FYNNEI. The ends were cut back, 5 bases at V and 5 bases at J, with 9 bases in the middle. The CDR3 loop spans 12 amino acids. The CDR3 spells CASSSGYETQYF. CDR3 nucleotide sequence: TGTGCCAGCAGTTCAGGGTACGAGACCCAGTACTTC.

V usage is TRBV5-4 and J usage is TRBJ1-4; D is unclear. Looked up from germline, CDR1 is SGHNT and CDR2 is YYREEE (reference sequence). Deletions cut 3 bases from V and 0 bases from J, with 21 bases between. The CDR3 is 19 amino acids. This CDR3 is CASSYNTNYGRPTNEKLFF. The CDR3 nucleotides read TGTGCCAGCAGCTACAATACCAACTATGGCCGTCCAACTAATGAAAAACTGTTTTTT.

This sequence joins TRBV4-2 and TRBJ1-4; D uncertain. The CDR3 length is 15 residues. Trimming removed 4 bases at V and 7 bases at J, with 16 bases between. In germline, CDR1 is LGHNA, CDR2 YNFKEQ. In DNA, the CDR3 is TGTGCCAGCAGCCCCAATCCTTCGACCCGTGAAAAACTGTTTTTT. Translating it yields CASSPNPSTREKLFF.

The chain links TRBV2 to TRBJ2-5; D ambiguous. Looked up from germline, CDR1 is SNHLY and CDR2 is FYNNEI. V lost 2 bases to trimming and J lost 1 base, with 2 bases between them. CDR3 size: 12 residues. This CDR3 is CASSEIQETQYF. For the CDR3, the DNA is TGTGCCAGCAGTGAAATCCAAGAGACCCAGTACTTC.

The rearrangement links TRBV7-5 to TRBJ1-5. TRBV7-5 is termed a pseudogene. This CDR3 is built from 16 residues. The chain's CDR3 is CVRSLLGEWGNQPQHF. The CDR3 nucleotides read TGTGTCAGAAGCTTATTGGGGGAGTGGGGCAATCAGCCCCAGCATTTT.

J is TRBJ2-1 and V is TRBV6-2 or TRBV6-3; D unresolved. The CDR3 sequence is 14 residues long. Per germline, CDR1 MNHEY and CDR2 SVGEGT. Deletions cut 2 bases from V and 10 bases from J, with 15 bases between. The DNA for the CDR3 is TGTGCCAGCAGTTACAGGACCCCGCCTTACGAGCAGTTCTTC. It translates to CASSYRTPPYEQFF.

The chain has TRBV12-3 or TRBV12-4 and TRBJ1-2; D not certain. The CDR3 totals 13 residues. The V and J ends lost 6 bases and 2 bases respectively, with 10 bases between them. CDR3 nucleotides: TGTGCCAGCAGCCGGTCTGCAAACTATGGCTACACCTTC. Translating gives CASSRSANYGYTF.

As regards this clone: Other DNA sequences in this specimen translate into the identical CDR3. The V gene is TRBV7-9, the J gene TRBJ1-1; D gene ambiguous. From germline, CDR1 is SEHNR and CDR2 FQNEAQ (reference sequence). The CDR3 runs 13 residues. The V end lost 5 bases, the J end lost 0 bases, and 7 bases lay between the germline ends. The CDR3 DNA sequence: TGTGCCAGCAGCCCCACTATGAACACTGAAGCTTTCTTT. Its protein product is CASSPTMNTEAFF.

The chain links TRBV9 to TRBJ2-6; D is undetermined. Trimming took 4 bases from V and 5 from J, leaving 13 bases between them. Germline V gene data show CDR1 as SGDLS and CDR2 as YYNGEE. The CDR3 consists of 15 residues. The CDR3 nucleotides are TGTGCCAGCAGCCAACCAAGGCTATGGGCCAACGTCCTGACTTTC. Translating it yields CASSQPRLWANVLTF.

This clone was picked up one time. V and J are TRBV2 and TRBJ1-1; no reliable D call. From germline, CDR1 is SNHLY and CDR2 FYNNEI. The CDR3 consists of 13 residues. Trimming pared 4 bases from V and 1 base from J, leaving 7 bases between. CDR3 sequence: CASSVGKNTEAFF. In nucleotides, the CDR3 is TGTGCCAGCAGTGTGGGAAAGAACACTGAAGCTTTCTTT.

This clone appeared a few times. This CDR3 is CASSEYEDSGWQMDEQFF. As DNA, the CDR3 is TGCGCCAGCAGTGAGTATGAGGATAGCGGGTGGCAAATGGATGAGCAGTTCTTC. This rearrangement joins TRBV10-2 to TRBJ2-1, with 7 bases lining up with TRBD2. The germline gives CDR1 WSHSY, CDR2 SAAADI. This CDR3 has 18 amino acids. With 1 base clipped from V and 8 bases from J, the junction kept 17 bases outside the gene matches.

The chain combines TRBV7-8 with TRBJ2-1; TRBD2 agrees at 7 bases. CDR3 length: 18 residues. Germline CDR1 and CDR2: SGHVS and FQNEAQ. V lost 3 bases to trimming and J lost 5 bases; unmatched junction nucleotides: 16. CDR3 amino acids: CASSFITVSSGENNEQFF. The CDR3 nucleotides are TGTGCCAGCAGCTTCATTACCGTTTCTAGCGGAGAGAACAATGAGCAGTTCTTC.

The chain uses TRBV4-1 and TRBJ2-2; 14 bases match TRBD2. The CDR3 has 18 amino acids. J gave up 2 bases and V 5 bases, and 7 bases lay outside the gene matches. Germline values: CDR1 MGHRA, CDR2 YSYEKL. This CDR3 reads CASSSLTSGRANTGELFF. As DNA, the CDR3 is TGCGCCAGCAGCTCCCTGACTAGCGGGAGGGCCAACACCGGGGAGCTGTTTTTT.

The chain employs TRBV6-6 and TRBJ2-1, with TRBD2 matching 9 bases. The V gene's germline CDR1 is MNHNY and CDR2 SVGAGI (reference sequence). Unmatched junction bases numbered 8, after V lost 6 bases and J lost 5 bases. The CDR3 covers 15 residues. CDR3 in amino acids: CASRTEREVNNEQFF. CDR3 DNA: TGTGCCAGCAGGACGGAGCGGGAGGTAAACAATGAGCAGTTCTTC.

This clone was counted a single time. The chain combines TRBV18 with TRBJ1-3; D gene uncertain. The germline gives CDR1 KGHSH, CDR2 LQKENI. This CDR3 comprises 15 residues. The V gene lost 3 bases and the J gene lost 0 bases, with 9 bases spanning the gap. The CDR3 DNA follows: TGTGCCAGCTCACCCCCGGGCCCCTCTGGAAACACCATATATTTT. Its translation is CASSPPGPSGNTIYF.

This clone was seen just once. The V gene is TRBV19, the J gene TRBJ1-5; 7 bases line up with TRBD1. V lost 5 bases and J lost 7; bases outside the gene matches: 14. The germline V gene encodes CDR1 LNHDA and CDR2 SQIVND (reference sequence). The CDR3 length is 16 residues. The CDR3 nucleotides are TGTGCCAGTAGTCCAGTCACAGGGGTTCTGGAACAGCCCCAGCATTTT. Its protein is CASSPVTGVLEQPQHF.

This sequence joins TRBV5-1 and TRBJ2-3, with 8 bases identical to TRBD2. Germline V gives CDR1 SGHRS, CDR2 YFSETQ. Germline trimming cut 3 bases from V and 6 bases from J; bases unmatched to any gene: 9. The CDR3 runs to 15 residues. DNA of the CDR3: TGCGCCAGCAGCTCCGGACTAGCCATATCGGATACGCAGTATTTT. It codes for CASSSGLAISDTQYF.

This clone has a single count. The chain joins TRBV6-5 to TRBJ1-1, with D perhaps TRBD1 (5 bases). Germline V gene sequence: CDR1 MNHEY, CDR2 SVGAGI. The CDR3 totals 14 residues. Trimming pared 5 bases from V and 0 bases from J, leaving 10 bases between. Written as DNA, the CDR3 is TGTGCCAGCAGTAGTCAGGGTATGAACACTGAAGCTTTCTTT. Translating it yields CASSSQGMNTEAFF.

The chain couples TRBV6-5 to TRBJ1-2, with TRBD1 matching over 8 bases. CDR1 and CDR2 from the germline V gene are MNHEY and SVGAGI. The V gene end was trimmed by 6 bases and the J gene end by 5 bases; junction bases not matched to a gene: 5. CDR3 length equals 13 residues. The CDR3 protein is CASRPDRGYGYTF. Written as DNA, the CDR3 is TGTGCCAGCAGACCCGACAGGGGTTATGGCTACACCTTC.

The CDR3 loop reads CASSLGLAGRYEQYF. CDR3 in DNA: TGTGCCAGCAGCTTGGGACTAGCGGGGAGGTACGAGCAGTACTTC. The chain has TRBV5-5 and TRBJ2-7; 11 nucleotides line up with TRBD2. V dropped 0 bases and J dropped 4; count of bases not matched to a gene: 3. CDR3 length: 15 residues. The germline CDR1 and CDR2 sequences are SGHKS and YYEKEE (reference sequence).

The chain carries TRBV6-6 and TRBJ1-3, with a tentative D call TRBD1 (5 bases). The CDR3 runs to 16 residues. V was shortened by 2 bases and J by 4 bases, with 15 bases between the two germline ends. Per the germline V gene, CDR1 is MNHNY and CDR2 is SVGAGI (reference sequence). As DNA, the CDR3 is TGTGCCAGCAGTTACGAGGGGCGCCTCGGGGGAAACACCATATATTTT. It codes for CASSYEGRLGGNTIYF.

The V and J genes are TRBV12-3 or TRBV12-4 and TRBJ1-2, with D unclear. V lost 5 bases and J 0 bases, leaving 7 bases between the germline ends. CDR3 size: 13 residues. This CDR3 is CASSTSSNYGYTF. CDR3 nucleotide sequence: TGTGCCAGCAGTACCAGTTCTAACTATGGCTACACCTTC.